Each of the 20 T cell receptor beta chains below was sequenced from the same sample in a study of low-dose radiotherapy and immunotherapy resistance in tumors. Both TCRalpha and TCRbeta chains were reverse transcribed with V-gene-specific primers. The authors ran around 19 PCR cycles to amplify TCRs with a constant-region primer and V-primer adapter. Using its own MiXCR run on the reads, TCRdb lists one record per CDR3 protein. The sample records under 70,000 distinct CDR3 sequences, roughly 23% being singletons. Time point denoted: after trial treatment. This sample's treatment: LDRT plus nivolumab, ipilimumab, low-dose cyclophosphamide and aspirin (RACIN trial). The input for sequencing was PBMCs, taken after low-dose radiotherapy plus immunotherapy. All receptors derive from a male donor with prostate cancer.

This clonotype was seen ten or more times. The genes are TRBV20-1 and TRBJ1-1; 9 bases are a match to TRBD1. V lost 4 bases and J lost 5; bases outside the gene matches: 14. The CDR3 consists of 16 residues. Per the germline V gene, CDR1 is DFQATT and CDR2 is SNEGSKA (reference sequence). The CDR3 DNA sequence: TGCAGTGCTACCCCGCCTACAGGACAGGGGCGAACTGAAGCTTTCTTT. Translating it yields CSATPPTGQGRTEAFF.

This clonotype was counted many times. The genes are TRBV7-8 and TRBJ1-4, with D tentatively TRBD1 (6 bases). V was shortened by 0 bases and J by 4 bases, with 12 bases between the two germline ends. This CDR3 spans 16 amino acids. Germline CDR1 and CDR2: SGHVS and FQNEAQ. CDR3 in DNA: TGTGCCAGCAGCTTAGCGATCGGGGGCAATAATGAAAAACTGTTTTTT. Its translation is CASSLAIGGNNEKLFF.

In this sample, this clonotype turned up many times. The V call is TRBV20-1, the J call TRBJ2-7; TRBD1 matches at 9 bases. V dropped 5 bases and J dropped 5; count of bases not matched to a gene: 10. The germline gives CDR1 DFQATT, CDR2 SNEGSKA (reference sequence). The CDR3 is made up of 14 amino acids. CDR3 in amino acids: CSADSGQGIHEQYF. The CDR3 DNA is TGCAGTGCTGATAGTGGACAGGGGATCCACGAGCAGTACTTC.

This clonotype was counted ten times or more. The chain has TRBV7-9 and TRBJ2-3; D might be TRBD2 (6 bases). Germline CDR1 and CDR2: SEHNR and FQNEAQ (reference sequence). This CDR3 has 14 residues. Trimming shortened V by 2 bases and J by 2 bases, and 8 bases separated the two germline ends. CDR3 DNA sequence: TGTGCCAGCAGCTTACGGGGGTTCACAGATACGCAGTATTTT. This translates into CASSLRGFTDTQYF.

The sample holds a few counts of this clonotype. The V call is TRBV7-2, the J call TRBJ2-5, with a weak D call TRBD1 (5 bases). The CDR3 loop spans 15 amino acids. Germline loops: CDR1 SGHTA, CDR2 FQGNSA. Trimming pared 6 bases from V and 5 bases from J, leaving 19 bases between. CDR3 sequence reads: CASSFRYLGRETQYF. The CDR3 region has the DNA TGTGCCAGCAGTTTCCGCTATTTGGGGCGGGAGACCCAGTACTTC.

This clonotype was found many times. This chain's CDR3 is CSATSPDTGELFF. Written as DNA, the CDR3 is TGCAGTGCTACCAGTCCAGACACCGGGGAGCTGTTTTTT. The gene calls are TRBV20-1 and TRBJ2-2; D remains ambiguous. Germline CDR1 DFQATT, CDR2 SNEGSKA (reference sequence). V lost 4 bases to trimming and J lost 3 bases, with 9 bases between them. The CDR3 extends over 13 amino acids.

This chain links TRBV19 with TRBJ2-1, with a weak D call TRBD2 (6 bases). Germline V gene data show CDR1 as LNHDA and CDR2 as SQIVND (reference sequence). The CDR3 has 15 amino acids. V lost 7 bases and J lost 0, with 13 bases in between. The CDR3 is CASTPEGLSYNEQFF. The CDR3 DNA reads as TGTGCCAGTACCCCGGAGGGCCTCTCCTACAATGAGCAGTTCTTC.

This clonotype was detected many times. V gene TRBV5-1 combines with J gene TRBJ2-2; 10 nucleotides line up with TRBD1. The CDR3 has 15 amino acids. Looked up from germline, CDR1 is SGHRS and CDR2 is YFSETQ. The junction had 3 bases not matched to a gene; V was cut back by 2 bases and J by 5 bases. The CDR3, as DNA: TGCGCCAGCAGCTTACGACAGGGGGCGACCGGGGAGCTGTTTTTT. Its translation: CASSLRQGATGELFF.

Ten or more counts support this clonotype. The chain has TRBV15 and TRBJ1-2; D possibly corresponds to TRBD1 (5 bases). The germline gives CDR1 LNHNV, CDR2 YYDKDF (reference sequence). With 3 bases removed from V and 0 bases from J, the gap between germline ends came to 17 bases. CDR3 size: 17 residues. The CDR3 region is CATSRDQGGFSNYGYTF. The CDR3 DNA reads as TGTGCCACCAGCAGGGATCAGGGAGGTTTCTCTAACTATGGCTACACCTTC. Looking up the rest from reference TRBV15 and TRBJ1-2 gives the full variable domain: DAMVIQNPRYQVTQFGKPVTLSCSQTLNHNVMYWYQQKSSQAPKLLFHYYDKDFNNEADTPDNFQSRRPNTSFCFLDIRSPGLGDTAMYLCATSRDQGGFSNYGYTFGSGTRLTVV.

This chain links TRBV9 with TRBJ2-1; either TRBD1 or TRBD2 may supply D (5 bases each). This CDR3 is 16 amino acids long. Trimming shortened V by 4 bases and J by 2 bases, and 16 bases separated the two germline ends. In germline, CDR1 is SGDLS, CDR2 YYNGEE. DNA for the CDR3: TGTGCCAGCAGCCCCACGGGACCGGGTCCCTACAATGAGCAGTTCTTC. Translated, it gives CASSPTGPGPYNEQFF.

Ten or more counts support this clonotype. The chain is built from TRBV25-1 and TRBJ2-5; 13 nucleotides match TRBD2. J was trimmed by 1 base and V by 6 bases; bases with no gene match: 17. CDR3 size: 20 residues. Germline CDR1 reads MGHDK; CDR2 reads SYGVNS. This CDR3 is CASRGIHTTSGRYRQETQYF. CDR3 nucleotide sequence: TGTGCCAGCAGAGGAATCCATACGACTAGCGGGAGGTACCGCCAAGAGACCCAGTACTTC.

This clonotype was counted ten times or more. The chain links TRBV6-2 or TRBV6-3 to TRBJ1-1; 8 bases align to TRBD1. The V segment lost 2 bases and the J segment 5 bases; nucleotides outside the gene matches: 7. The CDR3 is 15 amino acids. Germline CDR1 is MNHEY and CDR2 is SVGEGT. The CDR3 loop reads CASSYGDNRGTEAFF. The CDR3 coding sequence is TGTGCCAGCAGTTACGGGGACAACAGGGGGACTGAAGCTTTCTTT.

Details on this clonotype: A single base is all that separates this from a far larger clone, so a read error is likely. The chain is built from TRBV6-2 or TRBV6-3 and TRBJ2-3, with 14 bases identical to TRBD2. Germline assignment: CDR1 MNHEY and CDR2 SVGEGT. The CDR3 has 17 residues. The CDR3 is CASSAKGTSGGYYEQHF. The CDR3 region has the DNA TGTGCCAGCAGTGCCAAGGGGACTAGCGGGGGATACTACGAGCAGCACTTC.

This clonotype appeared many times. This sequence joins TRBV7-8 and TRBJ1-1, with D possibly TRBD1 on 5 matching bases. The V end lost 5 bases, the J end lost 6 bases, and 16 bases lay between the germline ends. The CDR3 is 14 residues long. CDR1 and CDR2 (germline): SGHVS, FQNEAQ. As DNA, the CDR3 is TGTGCCAGCAGCACACGGGGCCTGACTTCTGAAGCTTTCTTT. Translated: CASSTRGLTSEAFF. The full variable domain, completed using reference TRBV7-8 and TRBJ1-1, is GAGVSQSPRYKVAKRGQDVALRCDPISGHVSLFWYQQALGQGPEFLTYFQNEAQLDKSGLPSDRFFAERPEGSVSTLKIQRTQQEDSAVYLCASSTRGLTSEAFFGQGTRLTVV.

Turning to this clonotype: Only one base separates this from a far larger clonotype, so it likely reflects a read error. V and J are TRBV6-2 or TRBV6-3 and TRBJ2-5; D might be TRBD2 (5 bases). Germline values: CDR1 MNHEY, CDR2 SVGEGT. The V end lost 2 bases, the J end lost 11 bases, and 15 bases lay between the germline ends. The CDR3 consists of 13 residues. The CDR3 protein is CASSYGSGVSQYF. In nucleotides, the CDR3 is TGTGCCAGCAGTTACGGGAGTGGGGTGTCTCAGTACTTC.

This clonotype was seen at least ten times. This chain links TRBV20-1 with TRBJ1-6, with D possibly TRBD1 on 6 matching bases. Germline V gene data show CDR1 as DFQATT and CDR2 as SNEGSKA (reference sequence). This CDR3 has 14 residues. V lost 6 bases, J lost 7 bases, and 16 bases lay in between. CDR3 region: CSASPQGANSPLHF. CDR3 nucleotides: TGCAGTGCCAGCCCACAGGGAGCAAATTCACCCCTCCACTTT.

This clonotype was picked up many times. In DNA, the CDR3 is TGTGCCAGCAGTCCCTTCGACATCAACTATGGCTACACCTTC. Translating it yields CASSPFDINYGYTF. The rearrangement uses TRBV6-2 or TRBV6-3 and TRBJ1-2; D not resolved. Trimming stripped 5 bases from V and 2 bases from J, with 12 bases between. Germline V gene sequence: CDR1 MNHEY, CDR2 SVGEGT. The length of the CDR3 is 14 residues.

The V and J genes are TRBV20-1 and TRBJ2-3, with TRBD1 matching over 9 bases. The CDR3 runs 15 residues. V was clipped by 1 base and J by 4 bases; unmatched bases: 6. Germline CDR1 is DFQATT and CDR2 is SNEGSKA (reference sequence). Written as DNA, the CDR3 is TGCAGTGCTAGAGTACAGGGGGCAGGAGCAGATACGCAGTATTTT. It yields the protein CSARVQGAGADTQYF.

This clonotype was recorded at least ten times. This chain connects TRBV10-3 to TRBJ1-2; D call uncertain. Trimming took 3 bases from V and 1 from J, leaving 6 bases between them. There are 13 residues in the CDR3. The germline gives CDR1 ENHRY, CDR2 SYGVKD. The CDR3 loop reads CAISDQNNYGYTF. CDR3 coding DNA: TGTGCCATCAGTGATCAGAATAACTATGGCTACACCTTC.

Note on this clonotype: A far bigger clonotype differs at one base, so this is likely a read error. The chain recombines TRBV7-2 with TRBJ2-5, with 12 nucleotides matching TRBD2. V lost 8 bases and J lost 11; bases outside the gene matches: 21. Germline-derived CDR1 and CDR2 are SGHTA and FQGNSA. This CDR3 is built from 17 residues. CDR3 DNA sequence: TGTGCCAGCTCCGACCTCCAGGCGACTAGCGGGGGAGTTGAGCAGTACTTC. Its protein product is CASSDLQATSGGVEQYF. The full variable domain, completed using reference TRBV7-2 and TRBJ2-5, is GAGVSQSPSNKVTEKGKDVELRCDPISGHTALYWYRQSLGQGLEFLIYFQGNSAPDKSGLPSDRFSAERTGGSVSTLTIQRTQQEDSAVYLCASSDLQATSGGVEQYFGPGTRLLVL.